This T cell receptor (beta chain) derives from a study of T cells in Graves' hyperthyroidism and ophthalmopathy. Study results and limitations: Stable hyperthyroidism and ophthalmopathy were separated using 13 V-J signatures.

V dropped 6 bases and J dropped 3; count of bases not matched to a gene: 4. Germline V gene data show CDR1 as MNHEY and CDR2 as SVGEGT. CDR3 length equals 13 residues. RNA transcripts yielded amplified TCR beta CDR3 regions. The study used the HTBI primer set for a first-round RT-PCR of the TCR CDR3. Each CDR3 protein gets one entry after TCRdb re-called the multiplex PCR reads with MiXCR. This table holds 140,000 or so distinct CDR3 sequences, 22% found once. About this clonotype itself: Its antigen is unidentified.

The chain has TRBV6-2 or TRBV6-3 and TRBJ1-1, with 7 bases identical to TRBD1. Sequenced sample: blood. This TCR was sampled from a woman aged 45-60 years with Graves' hyperthyroidism that later progressed to Graves' ophthalmopathy. The CDR3 sequence is CASRDRRYTEAFF. The CDR3 nucleotides are TGTGCCAGCAGGGACAGGAGGTACACTGAAGCTTTCTTT.